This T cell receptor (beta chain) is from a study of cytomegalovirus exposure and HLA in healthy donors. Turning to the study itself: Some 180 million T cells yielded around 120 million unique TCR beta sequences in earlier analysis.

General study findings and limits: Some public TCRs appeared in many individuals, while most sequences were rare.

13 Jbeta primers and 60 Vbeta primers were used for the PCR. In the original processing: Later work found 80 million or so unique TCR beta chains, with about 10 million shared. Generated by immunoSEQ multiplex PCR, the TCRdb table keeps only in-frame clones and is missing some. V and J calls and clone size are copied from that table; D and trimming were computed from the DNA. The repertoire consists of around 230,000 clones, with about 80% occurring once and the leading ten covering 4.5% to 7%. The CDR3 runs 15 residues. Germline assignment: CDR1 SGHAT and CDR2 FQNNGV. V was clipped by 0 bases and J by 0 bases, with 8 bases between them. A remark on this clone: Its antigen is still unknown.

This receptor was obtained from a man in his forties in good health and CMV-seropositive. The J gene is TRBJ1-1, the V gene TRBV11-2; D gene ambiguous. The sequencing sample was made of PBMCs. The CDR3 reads CASSLDVSVNTEAFF. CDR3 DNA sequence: TGTGCCAGCAGCTTAGACGTGTCAGTGAACACTGAAGCTTTCTTT. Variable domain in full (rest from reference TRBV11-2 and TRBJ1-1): EAGVAQSPRYKIIEKRQSVAFWCNPISGHATLYWYQQILGQGPKLLIQFQNNGVVDDSQLPKDRFSAERLKGVDSTLKIQPAKLEDSAVYLCASSLDVSVNTEAFFGQGTRLTVV.